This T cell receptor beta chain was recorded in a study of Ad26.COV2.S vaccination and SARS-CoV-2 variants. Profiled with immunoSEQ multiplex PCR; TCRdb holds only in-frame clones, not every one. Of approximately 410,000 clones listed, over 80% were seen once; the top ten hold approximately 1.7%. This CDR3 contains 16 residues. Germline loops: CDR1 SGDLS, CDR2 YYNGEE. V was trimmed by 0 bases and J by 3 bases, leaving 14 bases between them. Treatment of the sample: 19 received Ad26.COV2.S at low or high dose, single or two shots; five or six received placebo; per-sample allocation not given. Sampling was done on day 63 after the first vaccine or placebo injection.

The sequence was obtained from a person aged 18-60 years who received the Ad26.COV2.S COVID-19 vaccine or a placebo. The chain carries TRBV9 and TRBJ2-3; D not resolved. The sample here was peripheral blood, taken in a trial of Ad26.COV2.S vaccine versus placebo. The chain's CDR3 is CASSVGFRSGTDTQYF. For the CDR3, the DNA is TGTGCCAGCAGCGTAGGGTTCAGATCTGGTACAGATACGCAGTATTTT.